This T cell receptor beta chain originates from a study of PD-1 blockade in classical Hodgkin lymphoma. Every patient experienced relapse after autologous stem cell transplantation, and brentuximab vedotin exposure varied. When best responses were assessed, they were complete response, partial response or progressive disease. General observations from the study: According to reports, newly diagnosed patients had lower baseline TCR diversity than healthy donors, and relapsed/refractory patients had lower baseline TCR diversity still.

In this sample, this clone turned up a few times. What it binds is unknown. The germline gives CDR1 SQVTM, CDR2 ANQGSEA. This CDR3 has 10 residues. V was shortened by 4 bases and J by 7 bases, with 7 bases between the two germline ends. Sequencing used immunoSEQ multiplex PCR; TCRdb keeps in-frame clones, though not all of them. Here the sample spans about 94,000 clones, roughly 87% being singletons. This chain connects TRBV29-1 to TRBJ1-2, with D possibly being TRBD1 (5 bases). The source of this sequence is a human donor with classical Hodgkin lymphoma. The sequencing here drew on peripheral blood mononuclear cells (PBMCs), taken before the second cycle of nivolumab. This chain's CDR3 is CSVGGIGYTF. CDR3 sequence (DNA): TGCAGCGTTGGGGGGATTGGCTACACCTTC.